A selection of T cell receptor beta chains follows, all from one sample in a study of blood T cell repertoires in COVID-19. Repertoires were generated with immunoSEQ multiplex PCR, while TCRdb's copy carries only in-frame clones and drops some. This repertoire shows about 240,000 clones, around 89% found once; its top ten account for more than 3.5%. Sequencing was carried out using PBMCs or T cells enriched from blood (not recorded which). The receptors were sampled from a woman aged 30 to 39 who had recovered from COVID-19. The CDR3 runs from the conserved cysteine through the conserved F or W. A D gene is named only where the DNA matches it firmly. Size values are once, few and many counts, or a class for expanded clones, and some rows have none.

size: -
J: TRBJ2-3
D: -
V: TRBV7-8
CDR3: CASRQEPSAYTDTQYF
DNA: TGTGCCAGCAGACAAGAACCCAGCGCCTACACAGATACGCAGTATTTT

size: -
J: TRBJ1-2
D: TRBD1
V: TRBV2
CDR3: CASNLDREGYTF
DNA: TGTGCCAGCAATCTAGACAGGGAAGGCTACACCTTC

size: -
J: TRBJ1-1
D: -
V: TRBV6-5
CDR3: CASYKVGGTEAFF
DNA: TGTGCCAGCTATAAGGTCGGGGGCACTGAAGCTTTCTTT

size: -
J: TRBJ1-5
D: TRBD1
V: TRBV19
CDR3: CASRVGQIAEPQHF
DNA: TGTGCCAGTAGGGTGGGACAGATTGCAGAGCCCCAGCATTTT

size: few
J: TRBJ2-7
D: TRBD2
V: TRBV7-9
CDR3: CASSPLGLAGAYEQYF
DNA: TGTGCCAGCAGCCCCCTAGGACTAGCGGGAGCCTACGAGCAGTACTTC

size: once
J: TRBJ2-1
D: -
V: TRBV6-5
CDR3: CASSPGQIQFNEQFF
DNA: TGTGCCAGCAGCCCCGGACAGATACAATTCAATGAGCAGTTCTTC

size: -
J: TRBJ2-3
D: -
V: TRBV21-1
CDR3: CANPTGPNTDTQYF
DNA: TGTGCCAACCCGACAGGGCCCAACACAGATACGCAGTATTTT

size: -
J: TRBJ1-1
D: -
V: TRBV7-9
CDR3: CASSSGVHEAFF
DNA: TGTGCCAGCAGCTCTGGAGTGCATGAAGCTTTCTTT

size: -
J: TRBJ1-2
D: TRBD1
V: TRBV20-1
CDR3: CSASEDRVDGYTF
DNA: TGCAGTGCTAGTGAGGACAGGGTTGACGGCTACACCTTC

size: -
J: TRBJ1-1
D: -
V: TRBV4-1
CDR3: CASSQGEGNTEAFF
DNA: TGCGCCAGCAGCCAAGGGGAGGGGAACACTGAAGCTTTCTTT

size: -
J: TRBJ2-7
D: -
V: TRBV18
CDR3: CASSDNRGSYEQYF
DNA: TGTGCCAGCTCCGACAATAGGGGCTCCTACGAGCAGTACTTC

size: -
J: TRBJ2-1
D: TRBD2
V: TRBV18
CDR3: CASRTSGRDDEQFF
DNA: TGTGCCAGCCGGACTAGCGGGAGGGACGATGAGCAGTTCTTC

size: once
J: TRBJ1-2
D: -
V: TRBV6-1
CDR3: CASSEGGDYGYTF
DNA: TGTGCCAGCAGTGAAGGAGGCGACTATGGCTACACCTTC

size: -
J: TRBJ2-6
D: TRBD1
V: TRBV14
CDR3: CASSRFPGQGSSGANVLTF
DNA: TGTGCCAGCAGCCGGTTCCCGGGACAGGGGAGCTCTGGGGCCAACGTCCTGACTTTC

size: -
J: TRBJ2-1
D: -
V: TRBV5-4
CDR3: CASSLVGGYNEQFF
DNA: TGTGCCAGCAGCTTGGTCGGCGGGTACAATGAGCAGTTCTTC

size: -
J: TRBJ1-5
D: TRBD1
V: TRBV27
CDR3: CASSLPAGTGVNSNQPQHF
DNA: TGTGCCAGCAGTTTGCCCGCCGGGACAGGGGTAAATAGCAATCAGCCCCAGCATTTT